This T cell receptor (beta chain) was documented in a study of OX40 agonist ivuxolimab in advanced cancers. Study in general: Ivuxolimab, an antibody that agonizes OX40 (CD134), was administered to the patients. Ivuxolimab was delivered to patients intravenously every 2 weeks at doses spanning 0.01 to 10 mg/kg. General observations from the study: Expanded peripheral T cells had an undetermined antigen specificity. Expanded clones tended on average to be more numerous among CD8+ T cells than CD4+.

Note on this clone: The target antigen is unknown.

This table comes from immunoSEQ multiplex PCR, and its TCRdb copy is limited to in-frame clones, with some not included. The table has about 19,000 clones, approximately 71% seen once. CDR1 is SNHLY and CDR2 is FYNNEI in the germline V gene. Trimming removed 3 bases from V and 0 bases from J, with 12 bases in between. The CDR3 loop spans 15 amino acids. This sequence originates from an adult with an advanced solid tumor such as melanoma, head and neck, liver or kidney cancer. The source was CD4+ or CD8+ T cells sorted from blood, collected in a trial of the OX40 agonist ivuxolimab. The chain is built from TRBV2 and TRBJ2-7; no definite D call. The CDR3 loop reads CASSEWVGPSYEQYF. The CDR3 coding sequence is TGTGCCAGCAGTGAGTGGGTAGGACCCTCCTACGAGCAGTACTTC.